This TCR beta chain was observed in a study of post-analysis software for immune sequencing data. This clonotype was detected ten times or more. What it recognizes is unknown. The CDR3 loop spans 15 amino acids. Per germline, CDR1 SNHLY and CDR2 FYNNEI. V lost 8 bases and J lost 0, with 17 bases in between. TCR beta libraries were prepared from cDNA with unique molecular identifiers. Input of about 0.95 to 10 million T cells yielded 450,000 to 550,000 cDNA molecules. MiXCR was run by TCRdb on the PCR reads, yielding one entry per CDR3 protein. The sample consists of about 540,000 distinct CDR3 sequences, around 31% of them appearing once. The study's findings and limits: In patients, roughly five TRBV segments were more frequent than in controls, with TRBV5-6, TRBV5-1 and TRBV20-1 among them. F measure showed strong co-clustering of same-batch samples. When compared against controls, multiple sclerosis patients showed significantly lower normalized Chao1 diversity.

This TCR came from a girl aged 2 to 17 with multiple sclerosis. The sequencing sample was made of blood. The chain recombines TRBV2 with TRBJ2-7, with a weak D call TRBD1 (6 bases). The CDR3 here is CASASTAGDSYEQYF. As DNA, the CDR3 is TGTGCCAGCGCCAGTACGGCAGGGGACTCCTACGAGCAGTACTTC.